This T cell receptor (beta chain) originates from a study of CD8 T cells in ankylosing spondylitis. Germline CDR1 is LNHDA and CDR2 is SQIVND (reference sequence). This CDR3 has 15 amino acids. V lost 6 bases to trimming and J lost 8 bases, with 17 bases between them. MiXCR was run by TCRdb on the 5' RACE reads, yielding one entry per CDR3 protein. Of some 63,000 distinct CDR3 sequences listed, 6% to 8% are singletons. About this clonotype itself: Its target is unknown.

Overall study findings and caveats: Made up of under ten highly homologous variants, a TCR beta motif appeared characteristic of ankylosing spondylitis blood. Reactive arthritis synovial fluid and blood previously showed some of these motif variants.

This sequence joins TRBV19 and TRBJ1-6, with D unresolved. The clonotype was recovered from a male donor with ankylosing spondylitis. Material: synovial fluid, either unsorted or a sorted T cell fraction (not recorded which). The CDR3 loop is CASSLGERSDSPLHF. The CDR3 coding sequence is TGTGCCAGTAGCCTCGGGGAGCGGAGTGATTCACCCCTCCACTTT. Based on the CDR3 plus reference TRBV19 and TRBJ1-6, the full variable domain is DGGITQSPKYLFRKEGQNVTLSCEQNLNHDAMYWYRQDPGQGLRLIYYSQIVNDFQKGDIAEGYSVSREKKESFPLTVTSAQKNPTAFYLCASSLGERSDSPLHFGNGTRLTVT.